This T cell receptor (beta chain) originates from a study of blood T cell repertoires in COVID-19. Whole-study context: Acute and convalescent COVID-19 samples came from the United States, Italy and Spain. T cells, B-cell-depleted T cells, or PBMCs supplied cDNA or gDNA.

The V gene lost 1 base and the J gene lost 0 bases, with 8 bases spanning the gap. This CDR3 has 15 amino acids. CDR1 SGHDT and CDR2 YYEEEE come from the germline V gene. TCRdb keeps only in-frame clones here, not all; method: immunoSEQ multiplex PCR. The sample contains roughly 230,000 clones, around 83% of which appear only once. The sequence derives from a woman aged 50 to 60 with acute or convalescent COVID-19. V and J are TRBV5-6 and TRBJ1-5, with a weak D call TRBD1 (6 bases). Sequencing was done on a sample of peripheral blood. The CDR3 is CASSLRGNSNQPQHF. DNA of the CDR3: TGTGCCAGCAGCTTGAGGGGGAATAGCAATCAGCCCCAGCATTTT.